This T cell receptor (beta chain) was recorded in a study of control samples from healthy donors and cancer patients. Clones were read by immunoSEQ multiplex PCR, and TCRdb kept only the in-frame ones, dropping some. The profile shows about 65,000 clones, 90% of them singletons. Per germline, CDR1 SGHAT and CDR2 FQDESV (reference sequence). V lost 5 bases and J 5 bases, leaving 18 bases between the germline ends. This CDR3 contains 15 residues. The clonotype was recovered from a woman between 50 and 59 years old with colorectal cancer. V usage is TRBV11-1 and J usage is TRBJ2-5; D is perhaps TRBD2 (6 bases). The sequenced sample was PBMCs. CDR3 residues: CASSPEGVGGETQYF. The CDR3 region has the DNA TGTGCCAGCAGCCCGGAGGGAGTTGGGGGGGAGACCCAGTACTTC.